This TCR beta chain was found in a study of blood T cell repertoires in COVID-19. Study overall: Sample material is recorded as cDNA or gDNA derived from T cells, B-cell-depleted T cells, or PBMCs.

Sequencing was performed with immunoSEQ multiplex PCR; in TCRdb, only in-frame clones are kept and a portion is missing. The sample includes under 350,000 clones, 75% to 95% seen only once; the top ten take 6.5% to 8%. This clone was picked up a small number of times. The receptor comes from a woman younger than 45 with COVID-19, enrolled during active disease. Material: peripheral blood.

The CDR3 nucleotides read TGTGCCAGCAGTTCCCCGACAGTCTACAATGAGCAGTTCTTC. Its translation is CASSSPTVYNEQFF. The genes are TRBV28 and TRBJ2-1; maybe TRBD1 (5 bases). With 4 bases removed from V and 3 bases from J, the gap between germline ends came to 10 bases. The CDR3 spans 14 residues. The germline CDR1 and CDR2 sequences are MDHEN and SYDVKM. The full variable domain, its missing parts supplied by reference TRBV28 and TRBJ2-1, is DVKVTQSSRYLVKRTGEKVFLECVQDMDHENMFWYRQDPGLGLRLIYFSYDVKMKEKGDIPEGYSVSREKKERFSLILESASTNQTSMYLCASSSPTVYNEQFFGPGTRLTVL.